What follows are 29 T cell receptor beta chains derived from one specimen sequenced in a study of shared clonotypes between healthy human individuals. TCRdb keeps only in-frame clones here, not all; method: immunoSEQ multiplex PCR. The table shows some 1.4 million clones, with approximately 97% occurring only once. The specimen was naive CD4+ T cells sorted from blood. This sample's subset: CD45RA+ positively selected. The receptor set was obtained from a young man in good health.

The rearrangement joins TRBV18 to TRBJ2-7; unclear D gene. V lost 3 bases and J 0 bases, leaving 12 bases between the germline ends. The germline V gene encodes CDR1 KGHSH and CDR2 LQKENI. The length of the CDR3 is 15 residues. The DNA for the CDR3 is TGTGCCAGCTCACCTGCTACGGTTCTCTCCTACGAGCAGTACTTC. Translating gives CASSPATVLSYEQYF.

J is TRBJ1-2 and V is TRBV29-1; D is unclear. The V end lost 6 bases, the J end lost 1 base, and 21 bases lay between the germline ends. Looked up from germline, CDR1 is SQVTM and CDR2 is ANQGSEA. The CDR3 loop spans 16 amino acids. The CDR3: CSVPQFDLKLNYGYTF. CDR3 coding DNA: TGCAGCGTCCCACAGTTCGATTTGAAGCTTAACTATGGCTACACCTTC.

The chain joins TRBV18 to TRBJ1-5; no reliable D call. Deletions cut 6 bases from V and 0 bases from J, with 9 bases between. Germline CDR1 reads KGHSH; CDR2 reads LQKENI. The CDR3 length is 14 residues. The CDR3 protein is CASSLGDSNQPQHF. Written as DNA, the CDR3 is TGTGCCAGCTCCTTGGGAGATAGCAATCAGCCCCAGCATTTT. Combining the CDR3 with reference TRBV18 and TRBJ1-5 gives the whole variable domain NAGVMQNPRHLVRRRGQEARLRCSPMKGHSHVYWYRQLPEEGLKFMVYLQKENIIDESGMPKERFSAEFPKEGPSILRIQQVVRGDSAAYFCASSLGDSNQPQHFGDGTRLSIL.

The gene calls are TRBV11-2 and TRBJ2-5; D possibly corresponds to TRBD2 (6 bases). Trimming took off 6 bases at V and 2 bases at J, with 16 bases between the two ends. The germline V gene has CDR1 SGHAT and CDR2 FQNNGV. The CDR3 is 15 residues long. The CDR3 sequence is CASRRGPRGQETQYF. CDR3 bases: TGTGCCAGCAGACGCGGACCCCGGGGGCAAGAGACCCAGTACTTC.

The chain is built from TRBV10-1 and TRBJ1-1, with 7 bases aligning to TRBD1. V lost 2 bases to trimming and J lost 8 bases; unmatched junction nucleotides: 5. Germline CDR1 WNHNN, CDR2 SYGVQD (reference sequence). The CDR3 totals 13 residues. The CDR3 region has the DNA TGCGCCAGCAGTGAGGGGGACAGTAGAGAAGCTTTCTTT. This encodes CASSEGDSREAFF.

The chain carries TRBV13 and TRBJ2-4; the D gene is possibly TRBD1 (5 bases). V dropped 3 bases and J dropped 0 bases, with 9 bases sitting between them. The germline V gene encodes CDR1 PRHDT and CDR2 FYEKMQ (reference sequence). CDR3 length: 15 residues. The CDR3 reads CASSFRVLAKNIQYF. DNA for the CDR3: TGTGCCAGCAGCTTCAGGGTACTAGCCAAAAACATTCAGTACTTC.

A single count supports this clone. J is TRBJ2-7 and V is TRBV11-1, with TRBD1 matching over 7 bases. The germline V gene encodes CDR1 SGHAT and CDR2 FQDESV (reference sequence). J was trimmed by 2 bases and V by 5 bases; bases with no gene match: 9. This CDR3 has 15 residues. CDR3: CASSVPTGFAYEQYF. The CDR3 nucleotides read TGTGCCAGCAGCGTTCCGACAGGGTTCGCCTACGAGCAGTACTTC.

This chain links TRBV7-9 with TRBJ1-4, with D unclear. Between the trimmed V and J ends, which lost 5 bases and 4 bases, there was a span of 8 bases. The CDR3 is made up of 13 amino acids. Germline V gene sequence: CDR1 SEHNR, CDR2 FQNEAQ (reference sequence). CDR3 nucleotide sequence: TGTGCCAGCAGCCTCGGGAGTAATGAAAAACTGTTTTTT. As protein: CASSLGSNEKLFF.

The chain is built from TRBV28 and TRBJ2-1; 8 bases fit TRBD1. With 8 bases clipped from V and 3 bases from J, the junction kept 12 bases outside the gene matches. The CDR3 sequence is 16 residues long. Germline V gene lookup returns CDR1 MDHEN and CDR2 SYDVKM. For the CDR3, the DNA is TGTGCCAGCGGGTCTTACTACGGGACAGGCTACAATGAGCAGTTCTTC. It specifies CASGSYYGTGYNEQFF.

This chain links TRBV7-2 with TRBJ2-3; perhaps D is TRBD1 or TRBD2 (5 bases each). In germline, CDR1 is SGHTA, CDR2 FQGNSA. The CDR3 is 16 amino acids. Trimming removed 2 bases at V and 1 base at J, with 13 bases between. CDR3 protein: CASSLFAGTRTDTQYF. The DNA of the CDR3 is TGTGCCAGCAGCTTATTTGCAGGGACCCGCACAGATACGCAGTATTTT.

The J gene is TRBJ2-5, the V gene TRBV6-1; 7 nucleotides agree with TRBD1. The CDR3 consists of 14 residues. Trimming cost V 10 bases and J 1 base; bases outside gene matches: 9. Germline-derived CDR1 and CDR2 are MNHNS and SASEGT. CDR3 sequence reads: CAIKDRSIQETQYF. DNA for the CDR3: TGTGCCATAAAGGACAGGAGTATCCAAGAGACCCAGTACTTC.

The genes are TRBV29-1 and TRBJ2-1; 8 positions agree with TRBD2. Losses at the gene ends were 7 bases for V and 3 bases for J; bases not matched to a gene: 8. This CDR3 contains 14 residues. CDR1 and CDR2 from the germline V gene are SQVTM and ANQGSEA. The CDR3 sequence is CSALLAGGYNEQFF. The CDR3, as DNA: TGCAGCGCCCTGCTAGCGGGTGGCTACAATGAGCAGTTCTTC.

A remark on this clone: The sample contains more than one DNA sequence encoding this CDR3. The V call is TRBV5-1, the J call TRBJ2-1, with 8 bases identical to TRBD1. The CDR3 sequence is 14 residues long. Germline lookup yields CDR1 SGHRS and CDR2 YFSETQ. V lost 4 bases, J lost 7 bases, and 7 bases stayed unmatched. CDR3 sequence: CASSPGQGGNEQFF. Here the CDR3 DNA reads TGCGCCAGCAGCCCAGGACAGGGTGGGAATGAGCAGTTCTTC.

J is TRBJ2-7 and V is TRBV18; 8 bases fit TRBD2. V lost 5 bases to trimming and J lost 5 bases; unmatched junction nucleotides: 11. This CDR3 is 15 amino acids long. CDR1 is KGHSH, CDR2 LQKENI, per germline. CDR3 sequence reads: CASSGTGTRSHEQYF. Written as DNA, the CDR3 is TGTGCCAGCTCAGGGACCGGGACTAGGAGTCACGAGCAGTACTTC.

This clone was observed once. Other nucleotide sequences from this sample produce the same CDR3. The chain couples TRBV28 to TRBJ2-7, with D hard to call. The CDR3 is made up of 10 amino acids. Germline-derived CDR1 and CDR2 are MDHEN and SYDVKM. Trimming took off 9 bases at V and 4 bases at J, with 7 bases between the two ends. In nucleotides, the CDR3 is TGTGCCAGTGGGGTTTACGAGCAGTACTTC. Translating it yields CASGVYEQYF.

This rearrangement joins TRBV6-6 to TRBJ2-3, with D possibly being TRBD1 or TRBD2 (5 bases each). This CDR3 spans 15 amino acids. V lost 5 bases and J lost 2, with 14 bases in between. Germline V gene lookup returns CDR1 MNHNY and CDR2 SVGAGI (reference sequence). The CDR3, as DNA: TGTGCCAGCAGTGGCAAAGGGACCGACACAGATACGCAGTATTTT. Amino acids: CASSGKGTDTDTQYF.

The chain combines TRBV19 with TRBJ1-1; D uncertain. The germline V gene has CDR1 LNHDA and CDR2 SQIVND (reference sequence). This CDR3 has 13 amino acids. The V end was cut by 4 bases, the J end by 0 bases, with 6 bases between. The CDR3 region has the DNA TGTGCCAGTAGTACGAAGGTGAACACTGAAGCTTTCTTT. Translation: CASSTKVNTEAFF.

The CDR3 region is CASRTGARGRGFNYGYTF. CDR3 nucleotides: TGTGCCAGCAGAACAGGGGCAAGGGGGCGTGGGTTCAACTATGGCTACACCTTC. The chain employs TRBV27 and TRBJ1-2, with 7 positions matching TRBD1. The CDR3 spans 18 residues. CDR1 MNHEY and CDR2 SMNVEV come from the germline V gene (reference sequence). V was pared by 6 bases and J by 2 bases, with 18 bases of the junction left unmatched.

The chain is built from TRBV4-1 and TRBJ1-4, with D unclear. V gave up 1 base and J gave up 6 bases, with 12 bases separating them. The CDR3 has 15 amino acids. Germline V gene sequence: CDR1 MGHRA, CDR2 YSYEKL. CDR3 DNA: TGCGCCAGCAGCCAAGTTGGAGCATCTGATGAAAAACTGTTTTTT. Protein product: CASSQVGASDEKLFF.

The genes are TRBV7-6 and TRBJ1-3; no clear D gene. The CDR3 consists of 15 residues. V was cut by 1 base and J by 0 bases, with 7 bases left in between. Germline CDR1 is SGHVS and CDR2 is FNYEAQ. In nucleotides, the CDR3 is TGTGCCAGCAGCTTAGGGGAAAGCTCTGGAAACACCATATATTTT. Translation: CASSLGESSGNTIYF.

The chain employs TRBV19 and TRBJ1-2; D is perhaps TRBD1 (5 bases). The CDR3 runs to 14 residues. CDR1 and CDR2 (germline): LNHDA, SQIVND (reference sequence). The ends were cut back, 3 bases at V and 4 bases at J, with 12 bases in the middle. The CDR3 is CASSMRGRGYGYTF. The CDR3 DNA sequence: TGTGCCAGTAGTATGAGAGGGAGGGGCTATGGCTACACCTTC.

The rearrangement uses TRBV5-4 and TRBJ2-5; 10 bases map to TRBD2. Germline loops: CDR1 SGHNT, CDR2 YYREEE (reference sequence). Losses at the gene ends were 3 bases for V and 9 bases for J; bases not matched to a gene: 14. This CDR3 has 16 residues. The DNA for the CDR3 is TGTGCCAGCAGCTCTCCCCCGACTAGCGGGCGCGGGGCCCAGTACTTC. Its translation is CASSSPPTSGRGAQYF.

V gene TRBV4-2 combines with J gene TRBJ1-2; D unresolved. The CDR3 extends over 12 amino acids. CDR1 LGHNA and CDR2 YNFKEQ come from the germline V gene. Trimming left V 4 bases short and J 8 bases short, with 11 bases between. Here the CDR3 DNA reads TGTGCCAGCAGCCTAAATTCGGAAGGCTACACCTTC. This codes for CASSLNSEGYTF.

The chain couples TRBV11-2 to TRBJ2-3; D is undetermined. V lost 6 bases and J lost 2, with 18 bases in between. CDR1 and CDR2 (germline): SGHAT, FQNNGV. This CDR3 is built from 16 residues. This chain's CDR3 is CASSFSLVPPTDTQYF. The DNA for the CDR3 is TGTGCCAGCAGTTTTTCCCTCGTACCCCCCACAGATACGCAGTATTTT.

J is TRBJ2-5 and V is TRBV19; D remains unclear. The CDR3 is made up of 12 amino acids. The V and J ends lost 8 bases and 7 bases respectively, with 14 bases between them. Germline lookup yields CDR1 LNHDA and CDR2 SQIVND (reference sequence). This CDR3 reads CASHDSGWTQYF. Written as DNA, the CDR3 is TGTGCCAGTCACGACTCAGGCTGGACCCAGTACTTC.

This clone was detected once. The V and J genes are TRBV28 and TRBJ2-2; TRBD2 agrees at 8 bases. J lost 7 bases, V lost 5 bases, and 9 bases had no gene match. Germline V lookup: CDR1 MDHEN, CDR2 SYDVKM. The CDR3 has 15 residues. The CDR3 DNA reads TGTGCCAGCAGTGGAACCGGGAGGGCCCACGGGGAGCTGTTTTTT. Protein product: CASSGTGRAHGELFF. Based on the CDR3 plus reference TRBV28 and TRBJ2-2, the full variable domain is DVKVTQSSRYLVKRTGEKVFLECVQDMDHENMFWYRQDPGLGLRLIYFSYDVKMKEKGDIPEGYSVSREKKERFSLILESASTNQTSMYLCASSGTGRAHGELFFGEGSRLTVL.

The chain uses TRBV28 and TRBJ2-1, with 16 bases fitting TRBD2. The CDR3 sequence is 21 residues long. The V gene end was trimmed by 4 bases and the J gene end by 3 bases; junction bases not matched to a gene: 15. Germline lookup yields CDR1 MDHEN and CDR2 SYDVKM. CDR3 protein: CASSSPGTSGRAMGGYNEQFF. The CDR3 bases are TGTGCCAGCAGTTCGCCCGGGACTAGCGGGAGGGCCATGGGGGGCTACAATGAGCAGTTCTTC. Full variable domain (rest looked up from reference TRBV28 and TRBJ2-1): DVKVTQSSRYLVKRTGEKVFLECVQDMDHENMFWYRQDPGLGLRLIYFSYDVKMKEKGDIPEGYSVSREKKERFSLILESASTNQTSMYLCASSSPGTSGRAMGGYNEQFFGPGTRLTVL.

This clone was seen only once. V and J are TRBV12-5 and TRBJ1-3; 7 nucleotides agree with TRBD1. Germline trimming cut 4 bases from V and 0 bases from J; bases unmatched to any gene: 9. Germline CDR1 reads LGHNT; CDR2 reads FRNRAP. The CDR3 extends over 17 amino acids. The chain's CDR3 is CASGWMTGTNSGNTIYF. The CDR3 DNA is TGTGCTAGTGGTTGGATGACAGGGACTAACTCTGGAAACACCATATATTTT.

The rearrangement uses TRBV7-9 and TRBJ1-2; weak D call: TRBD1 (6 bases). This CDR3 comprises 12 residues. Trimming took 6 bases from V and 4 from J, leaving 9 bases between them. CDR1 is SEHNR and CDR2 is FQNEAQ in the germline V gene (reference sequence). CDR3 nucleotides: TGTGCCAGCAGTACGGACAGCTATGGCTACACCTTC. The encoded protein is CASSTDSYGYTF.